The 13 T cell receptor beta chains presented below share a single source sample, sequenced in a study of blood T cell repertoires in COVID-19. Data came from immunoSEQ multiplex PCR; TCRdb stores just in-frame clones and leaves some out. The sample contains about 200,000 clones, nearly 90% of which appear only once. The specimen was peripheral blood. These receptors were obtained from a woman aged 40 to 50 who had recovered from COVID-19.

The chain combines TRBV6-2 or TRBV6-3 with TRBJ1-1; D is uncertain. Trimming took off 7 bases at V and 1 base at J, with 16 bases between the two ends. CDR3 size: 15 residues. Germline-derived CDR1 and CDR2 are MNHEY and SVGEGT. Here the CDR3 DNA reads TGTGCCAGCAACCCGTCGGGAGCCGGGAACACTGAAGCTTTCTTT. Its protein is CASNPSGAGNTEAFF.

The sample holds one count of this clone. This chain links TRBV7-9 with TRBJ1-2, with TRBD1 matching over 7 bases. V was clipped by 5 bases and J by 3 bases; unmatched bases: 9. The CDR3 consists of 15 residues. The V gene's germline CDR1 is SEHNR and CDR2 FQNEAQ (reference sequence). CDR3 region: CASSRKRTGYYGYTF. CDR3 DNA: TGTGCCAGCAGCCGCAAAAGGACAGGATACTATGGCTACACCTTC.

The chain uses TRBV20-1 and TRBJ1-1; D not resolved. The CDR3 length is 11 residues. Trimming removed 2 bases at V and 3 bases at J, with 4 bases between. CDR1 and CDR2 (germline): DFQATT, SNEGSKA (reference sequence). The CDR3 DNA reads as TGCAGTGCTAGACGAGACACTGAAGCTTTCTTT. Protein sequence: CSARRDTEAFF.

The chain couples TRBV11-2 to TRBJ2-1, with D possibly matching TRBD2 (6 bases). The germline V gene has CDR1 SGHAT and CDR2 FQNNGV. The V gene lost 1 base and the J gene lost 6 bases, with 16 bases spanning the gap. This CDR3 spans 16 amino acids. Here the CDR3 reads CASSLAGGTPINEQFF. The CDR3 DNA follows: TGTGCCAGCAGCTTAGCGGGCGGGACCCCAATCAATGAGCAGTTCTTC.

The J gene is TRBJ2-1, the V gene TRBV19; 9 nucleotides match TRBD2. CDR3 length equals 16 residues. Germline V gene lookup returns CDR1 LNHDA and CDR2 SQIVND (reference sequence). The trim removed 5 bases at V and 1 base at J, leaving 6 bases unmatched. The CDR3 DNA is TGTGCCAGTAGTGCCGAGACTAGCGGATCCTACAATGAGCAGTTCTTC. Residues: CASSAETSGSYNEQFF.

This clone was seen only once. The CDR3 protein is CATRGQTYEQYF. CDR3 in DNA: TGTGCCACCAGGGGACAGACCTACGAGCAGTACTTC. The chain employs TRBV24-1 and TRBJ2-7, with 7 positions matching TRBD1. Germline values: CDR1 KGHDR, CDR2 SFDVKD. The junction had 1 base not matched to a gene; V was cut back by 7 bases and J by 2 bases. The CDR3 has 12 residues.

This rearrangement joins TRBV19 to TRBJ2-3, with TRBD2 identical over 9 bases. CDR1 LNHDA and CDR2 SQIVND come from the germline V gene (reference sequence). The CDR3 runs 16 residues. The junction had 2 bases not matched to a gene; V was cut back by 0 bases and J by 1 base. The CDR3 region is CASSIDSGSRTDTQYF. The CDR3 DNA follows: TGTGCCAGTAGTATAGATAGCGGGAGTCGCACAGATACGCAGTATTTT.

This sequence joins TRBV19 and TRBJ1-5; D is unresolved. The CDR3 has 17 residues. Germline V gene sequence: CDR1 LNHDA, CDR2 SQIVND (reference sequence). Trimming stripped 2 bases from V and 0 bases from J, with 14 bases between. The CDR3 coding sequence is TGTGCCAGTAGTATAAGTGTAGGCGGAATTAGCAATCAGCCCCAGCATTTT. Encoded protein: CASSISVGGISNQPQHF.

Written as DNA, the CDR3 is TGCGCCAGCAGTGAGCGTCAGGGGGAAAGCACTGAAGCTTTCTTT. It specifies CASSERQGESTEAFF. The V call is TRBV10-1, the J call TRBJ1-1; the match to TRBD1 covers 7 bases. Trimming at V came to 2 bases and at J to 4 bases, leaving 7 bases not matched to a gene. The CDR3 totals 15 residues. CDR1 and CDR2 from the germline V gene are WNHNN and SYGVQD (reference sequence).

This rearrangement joins TRBV3-1 (or the pseudogene TRBV3-2) to TRBJ1-3; TRBD1 is a possible D gene (5 bases). This CDR3 is built from 15 residues. Trimming shortened V by 4 bases and J by 0 bases, and 10 bases separated the two germline ends. The germline V gene encodes CDR1 LGHDT and CDR2 YNNKEL (reference sequence). CDR3 nucleotides: TGTGCCAGCAGCCCCGGACACACCTCTGGAAACACCATATATTTT. This sequence encodes CASSPGHTSGNTIYF.

The chain employs TRBV5-1 and TRBJ1-2, with a tentative D call TRBD1 (6 bases). The germline V and J ends were trimmed by 4 bases and 4 bases, with 14 bases remaining between them. Germline V CDR1 and CDR2: SGHRS, YFSETQ. This CDR3 is 14 amino acids long. CDR3 residues: CASSMREQGYGYTF. The CDR3 region has the DNA TGCGCCAGCAGCATGAGAGAACAGGGCTATGGCTACACCTTC.

The CDR3 DNA follows: TGTGCCAGTTACTCACTAGCGGGATCCTACGAGCAGTACTTC. This translates into CASYSLAGSYEQYF. The gene calls are TRBV6-5 and TRBJ2-7, with 10 positions matching TRBD2. Trimming removed 9 bases from V and 1 base from J; junction bases left unmatched: 6. Looked up from germline, CDR1 is MNHEY and CDR2 is SVGAGI. The CDR3 contains 14 residues.

This clone came up once. The chain combines TRBV19 with TRBJ1-1; TRBD1 agrees at 11 bases. After removal of 5 bases from V and 3 bases from J, the junction contained 5 bases not matched to a gene. The CDR3 length is 15 residues. The germline V gene has CDR1 LNHDA and CDR2 SQIVND (reference sequence). CDR3 sequence: CASSPRTGGHTEAFF. The CDR3 nucleotides read TGTGCCAGTAGTCCCCGGACAGGGGGCCACACTGAAGCTTTCTTT.